There are a few counts of the clone carrying this T cell receptor (beta chain). The antigen is not known. The TCR beta cDNA libraries contained unique molecular identifiers. One entry per CDR3 protein, called by TCRdb with MiXCR from the PCR reads. The data hold approximately 400,000 distinct CDR3 sequences, with approximately 33% observed a single time. These data belong to a study of post-analysis software for immune sequencing data. Study-level background: Multiple sclerosis in the patients followed relapsing-remitting, secondary progressive and progressive-relapsing courses.

Overall study results and limits: By F measure, strong co-clustering occurred among samples prepared in the same batch. Patients had higher frequencies than controls of roughly five TRBV segments, including TRBV5-6, TRBV5-1 and TRBV20-1.

The junction had 14 bases not matched to a gene; V was cut back by 3 bases and J by 2 bases. The CDR3 has 18 amino acids. Germline CDR1 DFQATT, CDR2 SNEGSKA (reference sequence). This clonotype originated in a girl aged 10 to 17 with multiple sclerosis. The V and J genes are TRBV20-1 and TRBJ2-3; TRBD2 aligns across 10 bases. Sequencing used blood. Here the CDR3 DNA reads TGCAGTGCTAGGGATCCCCTCTATAGCGGGGGGCCCACAGATACGCAGTATTTT. Translation: CSARDPLYSGGPTDTQYF.